Sequencing of this TCR beta chain was carried out in a study of radiotherapy plus CTLA-4 blockade in lung cancer. Study-wide results and limits: Blood TCR clones of tumor origin expanded after radiotherapy plus ipilimumab. Response was reportedly best predicted by early blood T cell clone dynamics, with interferon-beta.

The V gene's germline CDR1 is SNHLY and CDR2 FYNNEI. This CDR3 comprises 14 residues. The J segment lost 10 bases and the V segment lost 6 bases, leaving 6 bases of the junction unmatched. Points on this clone: What it binds is unknown.

Libraries were prepared by immunoSEQ multiplex PCR; TCRdb keeps only in-frame clonotypes and omits some of them. Of some 78,000 clones listed, around 84% were seen once; the top ten hold approximately 0.9%. The TCR comes from a human donor with non-small cell lung cancer who had stable disease on radiotherapy plus ipilimumab. The specimen comprised peripheral blood, sampled from a patient treated with radiotherapy plus ipilimumab. This chain connects TRBV2 to TRBJ2-1, with 13 bases fitting TRBD2. The CDR3 DNA follows: TGTGCCAGCAGGCCGGGACTAGCGGGAAGGGAGCAGTTCTTC. Protein product: CASRPGLAGREQFF.